This is a list of T cell receptor beta chains from one sample in a study of immune heterogeneity within non-small cell lung tumors. Using its own MiXCR run on the multiplex PCR reads, TCRdb lists one record per CDR3 protein. The sample lists about 5,600 distinct CDR3 sequences, less than 20% seen once, with approximately 3.5% in the top ten. The sample was lung tumor tissue. These receptors all come from a man aged 40-49 years with non-small cell lung cancer. CDR3s include the opening cysteine and the closing phenylalanine or tryptophan. The D gene is left open where the match is weak. For some rows the clone size is stated as once, few or many, or as a class when expanded; others skip it.

V	D	size	J	DNA	CDR3
TRBV29-1	-	medium-sized	TRBJ2-7	TGCAGCGTCCGGGACTCCGAAACCTACGAGCAGTACTTC	CSVRDSETYEQYF
TRBV4-2	-	medium-sized	TRBJ1-6	TGTGCCAGCAGCCACGGCCAGGGGAATAATTCACCCCTCCACTTT	CASSHGQGNNSPLHF
TRBV10-3	TRBD1	many	TRBJ1-1	TGTGCCATCAGGAGGGACAGTGAAGCTTTCTTT	CAIRRDSEAFF
TRBV4-1	-	-	TRBJ2-3	TGCGCCAGCAGCCAAGCCCGAGATGGAGATACGCAGTATTTT	CASSQARDGDTQYF
TRBV9	-	medium-sized	TRBJ1-3	TGTGCCAGCAGCGCCCCCTGGGAGGGAAACACCATATATTTT	CASSAPWEGNTIYF
TRBV14	-	medium-sized	TRBJ2-7	TGTGCCAGCAGCCGCTGGGGCCGGGGGCTAGGGGACGAGCAGTACTTC	CASSRWGRGLGDEQYF
TRBV28	-	medium-sized	TRBJ1-2	TGTGCCAGCAGTCCCCCGGCCGATAACTATGGCTACACCTTC	CASSPPADNYGYTF
TRBV28	TRBD1	medium-sized	TRBJ2-7	TGTGCCAGCAGTTTAGGGTTTGAGGACAGGGGGCAGTACGAGCAGTACTTC	CASSLGFEDRGQYEQYF
TRBV4-1	-	medium-sized	TRBJ1-6	TGCGCCAGCAGCCTCCAAACAGGCGGGGCCCTCCACTTT	CASSLQTGGALHF
TRBV28	TRBD1	-	TRBJ1-5	TGTGCCGGCAGTACGGGCAGGGGGCTATTAGGTCGTCAGCCCCAGCATTTT	CAGSTGRGLLGRQPQHF
TRBV6-1	-	medium-sized	TRBJ1-2	TGTGCCAGCAGCCTAAATTCAGGGGTGTATGGCTACACCTTC	CASSLNSGVYGYTF
TRBV7-3	-	medium-sized	TRBJ2-7	TGTGCCAGCAGCTTAAGTCCAGCGAGCGAGCAGTACTTC	CASSLSPASEQYF
TRBV6-1	-	medium-sized	TRBJ1-2	TGTGCCAGCAGTGAAACAGCTCACCATGGCTACACCTTC	CASSETAHHGYTF
TRBV20-1	-	many	TRBJ2-4	TGCAGTGCTAGCACCAGGGCTTGGGCCAAAAACATTCAGTACTTC	CSASTRAWAKNIQYF
TRBV7-2	-	medium-sized	TRBJ2-7	TGTGCCAGCAGCTTAGTTCCCCTCGGGGGCGAGCAGTACTTC	CASSLVPLGGEQYF
TRBV7-9	TRBD2	medium-sized	TRBJ2-3	TGTGCCAGCAGCTCTGGGACTAGCGGTCAAACAGATACGCAGTATTTT	CASSSGTSGQTDTQYF
TRBV28	-	medium-sized	TRBJ1-2	TGTGCCAGCAAAGAGTCGTATGGCTACACCTTC	CASKESYGYTF
TRBV10-2	-	many	TRBJ1-2	TGCGCCAGCAGTGAGTCCTCAGTCTATGGCTACACCTTC	CASSESSVYGYTF
TRBV19	TRBD1	medium-sized	TRBJ2-1	TGTGCCAGTAGTATACAGGGGGCGAATGAGCAGTTCTTC	CASSIQGANEQFF
TRBV24-1	-	-	TRBJ2-7	TGTGCCACCGGCGGCCAGCGGACGTCCTCCTACGAGCAGTACTTC	CATGGQRTSSYEQYF
TRBV11-2	-	few	TRBJ2-5	TGTGCCAGCAGCCAGGGACAAACGTACCAAGAGACCCAGTACTTC	CASSQGQTYQETQYF
TRBV6-1	-	medium-sized	TRBJ2-1	TGTGCCAGCAGCCCCCGTCCCCCTAGCGAAGCGGGTGAGCAGTTCTTC	CASSPRPPSEAGEQFF
TRBV7-2	TRBD1	medium-sized	TRBJ1-5	TGTGCCAGCAGCTTCCACAGGGGCCGGGATCAGCCCCAGCATTTT	CASSFHRGRDQPQHF
TRBV5-5	-	few	TRBJ2-1	TGTGCCAGCAGCCCTCTAGAGGACGGATACAATGAGCAGTTCTTC	CASSPLEDGYNEQFF
TRBV6-2/TRBV6-3	TRBD2	medium-sized	TRBJ2-1	TGTGCCAGCAGTTACTCGGCTAGCGGGGGCTTAGACAATGAGCAGTTCTTC	CASSYSASGGLDNEQFF
TRBV6-2/TRBV6-3	-	medium-sized	TRBJ1-5	TGTGCCAGCAGGAGGACAGAGTATAGCAATCAGCCCCAGCATTTT	CASRRTEYSNQPQHF
TRBV9	-	-	TRBJ1-1	TGTGCCAGCAGCCCCCGAATCGGGATTAACACTGAAGCTTTCTTT	CASSPRIGINTEAFF
TRBV29-1	-	medium-sized	TRBJ1-3	TGCAGCGTCAGAGGGGAGGGGGTTTCTGGAAACACCATATATTTT	CSVRGEGVSGNTIYF
TRBV3-1	TRBD2	few	TRBJ2-3	TGTGCCAGCAGCCAAGGGCGTAGCGGGGGGGTAATCTTCACAGATACGCAGTATTTT	CASSQGRSGGVIFTDTQYF
TRBV5-1	-	medium-sized	TRBJ2-2	TGCGCCAGTACCCCCCGGCTTCCTGGGGGGACATCCTTGGGCGGGGAGCTGTTTTTT	CASTPRLPGGTSLGGELFF
TRBV18	-	many	TRBJ1-1	TGTGCCAGCTCCTTGCAGACGAACACTGAAGCTTTCTTT	CASSLQTNTEAFF
TRBV19	-	medium-sized	TRBJ2-5	TGTGCCAGTAGTATAGGGGATGGCCAGGGAGAGACCCAGTACTTC	CASSIGDGQGETQYF
TRBV15	-	medium-sized	TRBJ2-3	TGTGCCACCAGCAGAGATCGGGGCGGGAGCACAGATACGCAGTATTTT	CATSRDRGGSTDTQYF
TRBV28	TRBD1	few	TRBJ1-1	TGTGCCAGCAGTTTGGGGGAGGCAGGGGGCGCAATCACTGAAGCTTTCTTT	CASSLGEAGGAITEAFF
TRBV6-1	-	-	TRBJ1-4	TGTGCCAGCACCCGGGGAGGGGGTCGGGAAAAACTGTTTTTT	CASTRGGGREKLFF
TRBV3-1	-	medium-sized	TRBJ2-3	TGTGCCAGCAGCCAAGTTAGGACAGATACGCAGTATTTT	CASSQVRTDTQYF
TRBV25-1	-	once	TRBJ1-4	TGTGCCAGCAGTGATTTAGAGGGGAATGAAAAACTGTTTTTT	CASSDLEGNEKLFF
TRBV6-4	TRBD2	medium-sized	TRBJ2-1	TGTGCCAGCAGTGACTCAGGACTAGCGGGAGGAAATGAGCAGTTCTTC	CASSDSGLAGGNEQFF
TRBV30	-	medium-sized	TRBJ2-5	TGTGCCTGGGCCTACGAAGCCCCAGAGACCCAGTACTTC	CAWAYEAPETQYF
TRBV6-1	TRBD1	medium-sized	TRBJ2-6	TGTGCCAGCAGTTACAATCGACAGGGAACTGGGGCCAACGTCCTGACTTTC	CASSYNRQGTGANVLTF
TRBV12-3/TRBV12-4	TRBD1	medium-sized	TRBJ1-1	TGTGCCAGCAGTTTAGCGACAGGGAAGACTGAAGCTTTCTTT	CASSLATGKTEAFF
TRBV3-1	-	many	TRBJ2-2	TGTGCCAGCAGCCAAGAGAGCCACACCGGGGAGCTGTTTTTT	CASSQESHTGELFF
TRBV7-9	-	many	TRBJ1-1	TGTGCCAGCAGCTTAGCGGGGAGGACTGAAGCTTTCTTT	CASSLAGRTEAFF
TRBV5-1	-	-	TRBJ2-1	TGCGCCAGCAGCGACTACAATGAGCAGTTCTTC	CASSDYNEQFF
TRBV9	-	medium-sized	TRBJ2-3	TGTGCCAGCAGCGTTGCCGGGGAGGCAGATACGCAGTATTTT	CASSVAGEADTQYF
TRBV20-1	-	many	TRBJ2-1	TGCAGTGCTAGAGTGGAAGGTAGCGTCAATGAGCAGTTCTTC	CSARVEGSVNEQFF
TRBV27	-	medium-sized	TRBJ1-4	TGTGCCAGCAGTTTATATGGCGCCGGAGCCGTGGAAAAACTGTTTTTT	CASSLYGAGAVEKLFF
TRBV10-3	-	-	TRBJ2-6	TGTGCCATCAGTGAGTCTCTAGGGGGAGCCTCTGGGGCCAACGTCCTGACTTTC	CAISESLGGASGANVLTF
TRBV7-3	TRBD1	medium-sized	TRBJ2-2	TGTGCCAGCAGCTTGCGCCAGGGGGCAGAGGAGCTGTTTTTT	CASSLRQGAEELFF